A single sample gave rise to the 10 T cell receptor beta chains below, sequenced in a study of shared clonotypes between healthy human individuals. TCRdb's copy holds only in-frame clones and misses some; the assay was immunoSEQ multiplex PCR. The data show around 370,000 clones, about 96% seen once. Sequenced material: memory CD8+ T cells sorted from blood. Specified subset: CD45RO+ cells pooled with CCR7-negative TemRA cells. These receptors were taken from a man aged 30-40 years in good health.

The V call is TRBV7-9, the J call TRBJ2-4; D is unclear. V was clipped by 4 bases and J by 6 bases, with 19 bases between them. The CDR3 runs to 16 residues. Germline V lookup: CDR1 SEHNR, CDR2 FQNEAQ (reference sequence). This CDR3 reads CASSSLAGLKLNIQYF. The CDR3 nucleotides are TGTGCCAGCAGCTCTCTCGCCGGCCTCAAGCTAAACATTCAGTACTTC.

J is TRBJ2-1 and V is TRBV5-1; D might be TRBD1 or TRBD2, each matching 5 bases. The CDR3 is 13 amino acids. With 0 bases removed from V and 5 bases from J, the gap between germline ends came to 6 bases. CDR1 is SGHRS, CDR2 YFSETQ, per germline. CDR3 bases: TGCGCCAGCAGCTTGGAGGGACACAATGAGCAGTTCTTC. As protein: CASSLEGHNEQFF.

The rearrangement uses TRBV5-4 and TRBJ2-7; 8 bases line up with TRBD1. Looked up from germline, CDR1 is SGHNT and CDR2 is YYREEE (reference sequence). The CDR3 totals 13 residues. J gave up 2 bases and V 4 bases, and 2 bases lay outside the gene matches. The CDR3 spells CASSQQGAYEQYF. For the CDR3, the DNA is TGTGCCAGCAGCCAACAGGGGGCCTACGAGCAGTACTTC.

The V gene is TRBV5-1, the J gene TRBJ2-4; D is possibly TRBD1 (7 bases). In germline, CDR1 is SGHRS, CDR2 YFSETQ. This CDR3 spans 15 amino acids. V lost 3 bases, J lost 0 bases, and 10 bases lay in between. CDR3: CASSWGDRAKNIQYF. CDR3 nucleotides: TGCGCCAGCAGCTGGGGGGACAGAGCCAAAAACATTCAGTACTTC.

The chain is built from TRBV5-1 and TRBJ1-1; the D gene is possibly TRBD1 (6 bases). V gave up 1 base and J gave up 4 bases, with 8 bases separating them. The CDR3 totals 13 residues. Germline values: CDR1 SGHRS, CDR2 YFSETQ. The CDR3 reads CASSLSRGTEAFF. The CDR3 DNA reads TGCGCCAGCAGCTTGAGCAGGGGCACTGAAGCTTTCTTT.

The V gene is TRBV27, the J gene TRBJ2-1, with 8 positions matching TRBD2. V shed 5 bases, J shed 9 bases, and the junction held 18 bases outside the gene matches. The germline CDR1 and CDR2 sequences are MNHEY and SMNVEV (reference sequence). The CDR3 length is 17 residues. In nucleotides, the CDR3 is TGTGCCAGCAGTAACCTATATCTAGAGCGGGAGTCCATTGAGCAGTTCTTC. Translated, it gives CASSNLYLERESIEQFF.

The chain combines TRBV30 with TRBJ2-5; 8 bases fit TRBD1. The CDR3 spans 14 residues. The germline V gene has CDR1 GTSNPN and CDR2 SVGIG (reference sequence). J was trimmed by 2 bases and V by 2 bases; bases with no gene match: 4. The CDR3 is CAWSPGTGQETQYF. In DNA form, the CDR3 reads TGTGCCTGGAGTCCGGGGACAGGTCAAGAGACCCAGTACTTC.

This chain joins TRBV5-1 and TRBJ2-1; perhaps TRBD2 as D (6 bases). Germline lookup yields CDR1 SGHRS and CDR2 YFSETQ. Trimming shortened V by 1 base and J by 5 bases, and 13 bases separated the two germline ends. CDR3 length: 15 amino acids. The DNA for the CDR3 is TGCGCCAGCAGCTTGAAACTAGCTCAACACAATGAGCAGTTCTTC. Translating it yields CASSLKLAQHNEQFF.

The V call is TRBV29-1, the J call TRBJ2-4; D not resolved. Trimming removed 1 base at V and 0 bases at J, with 7 bases between. Germline loops: CDR1 SQVTM, CDR2 ANQGSEA. The CDR3 spans 14 residues. CDR3 in amino acids: CSVEVSVAKNIQYF. The DNA for the CDR3 is TGCAGCGTTGAAGTCTCGGTAGCCAAAAACATTCAGTACTTC.

This clone was seen once. Different DNA sequences within this sample yield the same CDR3. V usage is TRBV28 and J usage is TRBJ2-3; 12 nucleotides line up with TRBD2. V lost 5 bases, J lost 6 bases, and 6 bases stayed unmatched. Germline lookup yields CDR1 MDHEN and CDR2 SYDVKM. This CDR3 has 15 residues. For the CDR3, the DNA is TGTGCCAGCAGTACGGGACTAGCGGGTCCGGATACGCAGTATTTT. This translates into CASSTGLAGPDTQYF.